This T cell receptor beta chain was sequenced in a study of human versus mouse CDR3 diversity and MHC coevolution. The CDR3 consists of 12 residues. Germline V gene sequence: CDR1 SGHDT, CDR2 YYEEEE. The ends lost 3 bases at V and 10 bases at J; junction bases unmatched: 4. Overall study findings and caveats: The lowest clonal inequality scores came from two of three human donors.

Data came from immunoSEQ multiplex PCR; TCRdb stores just in-frame clones and leaves some out. The sample lists 45,000 to 75,000 clones; approximately 94% were seen once. On this clone: Its cognate antigen is unknown.

Naive CD4 T cells were sorted as CD45RO-negative, CD62L-positive. The source of this sequence is a person between 55 and 70 years old in good health. The chain couples TRBV5-6 to TRBJ2-1, with 7 nucleotides matching TRBD2. The sequenced material came from naive CD4+ T cells from blood. This sample's subset: CD45RO-negative CD62L-positive naive CD4 T cells. CDR3 loop: CASSSSGGEQFF. The CDR3 nucleotides read TGTGCCAGCAGCTCATCCGGGGGGGAGCAGTTCTTC.